This TCR beta chain was sequenced during a study of T cell responses to AZD1222 COVID-19 vaccine. Study-wide points: Baseline serostatus was positive in only a handful of AZD1222 recipients.

The method was immunoSEQ multiplex PCR; TCRdb's version includes in-frame clones alone and lacks a portion of them. Here the sample spans 150,000 or so clones, about 90% being singletons. As to this clone: What it recognizes is unknown.

With V trimmed by 1 base and J by 7 bases, 12 bases remained unmatched. Germline CDR1 is SGHVS and CDR2 is FQNEAQ. This CDR3 is 16 amino acids long. The sample was peripheral blood, taken 28 days after the second AZD1222 dose. The receptor was derived from an adult who received the AZD1222 COVID-19 vaccine. This chain joins TRBV7-8 and TRBJ2-5, with 7 bases identical to TRBD2. The DNA of the CDR3 is TGTGCCAGCAGCTTAGGAGGGGCTAAAGGGGAGGGGACCCAGTACTTC. It is translated as CASSLGGAKGEGTQYF.